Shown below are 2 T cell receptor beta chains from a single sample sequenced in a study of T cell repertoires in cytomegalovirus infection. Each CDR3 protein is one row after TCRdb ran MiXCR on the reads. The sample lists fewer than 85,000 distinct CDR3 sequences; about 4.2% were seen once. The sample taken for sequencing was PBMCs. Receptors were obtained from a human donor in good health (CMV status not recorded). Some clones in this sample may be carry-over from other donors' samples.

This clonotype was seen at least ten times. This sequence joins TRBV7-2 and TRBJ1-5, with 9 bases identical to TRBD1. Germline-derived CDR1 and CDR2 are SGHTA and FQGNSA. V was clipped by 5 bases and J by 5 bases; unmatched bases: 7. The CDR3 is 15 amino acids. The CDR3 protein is CASSPGTGRYQPQHF. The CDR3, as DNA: TGTGCCAGCAGCCCTGGGACAGGGAGATATCAGCCCCAGCATTTT.

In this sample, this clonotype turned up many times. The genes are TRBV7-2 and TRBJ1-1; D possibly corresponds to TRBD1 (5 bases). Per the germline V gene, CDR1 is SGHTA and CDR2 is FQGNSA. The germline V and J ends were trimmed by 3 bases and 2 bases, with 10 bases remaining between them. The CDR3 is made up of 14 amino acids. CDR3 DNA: TGTGCCAGCAGCTTTGGACACCCTAACACTGAAGCTTTCTTT. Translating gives CASSFGHPNTEAFF.